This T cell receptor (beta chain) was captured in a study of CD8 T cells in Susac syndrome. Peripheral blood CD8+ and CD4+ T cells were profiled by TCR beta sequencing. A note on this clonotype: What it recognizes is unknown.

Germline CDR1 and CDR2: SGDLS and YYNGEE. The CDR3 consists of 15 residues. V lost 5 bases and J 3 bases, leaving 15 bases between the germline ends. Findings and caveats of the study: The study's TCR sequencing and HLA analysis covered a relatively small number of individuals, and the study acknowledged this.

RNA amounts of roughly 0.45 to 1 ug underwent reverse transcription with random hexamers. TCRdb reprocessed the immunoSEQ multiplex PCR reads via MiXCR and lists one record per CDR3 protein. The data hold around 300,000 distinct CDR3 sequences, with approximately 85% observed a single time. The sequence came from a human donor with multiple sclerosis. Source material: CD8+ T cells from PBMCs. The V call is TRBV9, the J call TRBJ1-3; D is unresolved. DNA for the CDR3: TGTGCCAGCAGTCTAAGTACGGAGGTTGGAAACACCATATATTTT. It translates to CASSLSTEVGNTIYF.